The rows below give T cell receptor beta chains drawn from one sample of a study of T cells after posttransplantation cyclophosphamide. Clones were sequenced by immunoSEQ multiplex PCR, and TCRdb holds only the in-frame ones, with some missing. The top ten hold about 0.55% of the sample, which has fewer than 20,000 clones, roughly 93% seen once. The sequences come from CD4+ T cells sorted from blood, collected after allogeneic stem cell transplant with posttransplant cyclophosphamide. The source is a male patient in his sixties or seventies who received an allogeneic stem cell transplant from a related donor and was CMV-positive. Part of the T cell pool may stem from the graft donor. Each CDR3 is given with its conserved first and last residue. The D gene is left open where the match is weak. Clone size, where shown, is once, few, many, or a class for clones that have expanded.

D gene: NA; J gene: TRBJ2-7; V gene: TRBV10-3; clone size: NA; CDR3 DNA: TGTGCCATCGGGGGGTCCGACTACGAGCAGTACTTC; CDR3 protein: CAIGGSDYEQYF
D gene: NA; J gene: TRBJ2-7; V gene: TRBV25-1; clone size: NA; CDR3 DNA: TGTGCCAGCAGTGAATCGGGGTTAGGTCGCTACGAGCAGTACTTC; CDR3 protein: CASSESGLGRYEQYF
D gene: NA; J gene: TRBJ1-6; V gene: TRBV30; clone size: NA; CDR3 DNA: TGTGCCTGGAGTGTCGGACAGAAGAATTCACCCCTCCACTTT; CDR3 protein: CAWSVGQKNSPLHF
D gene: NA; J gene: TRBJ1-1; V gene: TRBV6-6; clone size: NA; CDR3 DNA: TGTGCCAGCAGTTTGGAGGGTATGAACACTGAAGCTTTCTTT; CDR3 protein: CASSLEGMNTEAFF
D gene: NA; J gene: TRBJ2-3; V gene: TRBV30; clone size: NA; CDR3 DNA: TGTGCCTGGACTCGCGGGACGACAGATACGCAGTATTTT; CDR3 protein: CAWTRGTTDTQYF
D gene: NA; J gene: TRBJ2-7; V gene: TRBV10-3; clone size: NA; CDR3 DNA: TGTGCCATCAGGGGTGGAATAGGACATTCGAACGAGCAGTACTTC; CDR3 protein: CAIRGGIGHSNEQYF
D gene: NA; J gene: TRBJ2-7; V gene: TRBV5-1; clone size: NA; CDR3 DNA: TGCGCCAGCAGCCCTAGCTTAGGCGGGGCGGACTCTAGGAACGAGCAGTACTTC; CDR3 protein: CASSPSLGGADSRNEQYF
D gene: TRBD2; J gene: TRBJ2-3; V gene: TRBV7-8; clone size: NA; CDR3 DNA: TGTGCCAGCAGCTTAGTCGAGCGGGGGGGCCGGGATACGCAGTATTTT; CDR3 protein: CASSLVERGGRDTQYF
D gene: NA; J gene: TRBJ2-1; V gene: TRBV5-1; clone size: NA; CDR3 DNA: TGCGCCAGCAGCTTGTCTCCCAACTCTAACAATGAGCAGTTCTTC; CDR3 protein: CASSLSPNSNNEQFF
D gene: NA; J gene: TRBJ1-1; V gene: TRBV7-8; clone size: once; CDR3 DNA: TGTGCCAGCAGCTTGGGGAGAGGGAACACTGAAGCTTTCTTT; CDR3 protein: CASSLGRGNTEAFF
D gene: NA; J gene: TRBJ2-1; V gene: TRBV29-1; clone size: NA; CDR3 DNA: TGCAGCGTCCCAGTTCCCCTGAGGAGCTCCTACAATGAGCAGTTCTTC; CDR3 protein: CSVPVPLRSSYNEQFF
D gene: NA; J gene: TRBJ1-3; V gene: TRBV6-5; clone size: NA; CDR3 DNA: TGTGCCAGCAGACCTGGGACTGAAGGAAACACCATATATTTT; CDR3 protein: CASRPGTEGNTIYF
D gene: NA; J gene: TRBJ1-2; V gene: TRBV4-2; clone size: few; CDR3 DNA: TGTGCCAGCAGCCAAGACACTTTCTATGGCTACACCTTC; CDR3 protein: CASSQDTFYGYTF
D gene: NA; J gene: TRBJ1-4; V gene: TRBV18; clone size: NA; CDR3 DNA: TGTGCCAGCTCACCACCGATAGGGAGTAATGAAAAACTGTTTTTT; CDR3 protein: CASSPPIGSNEKLFF
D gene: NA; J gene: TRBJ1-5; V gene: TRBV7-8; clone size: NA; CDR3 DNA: TGTGCCAGCAGCTTACGACGGGACACGTCAAATCAGCCCCAGCATTTT; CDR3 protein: CASSLRRDTSNQPQHF
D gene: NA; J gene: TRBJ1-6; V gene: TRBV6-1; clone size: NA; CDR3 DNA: TGTGCCAGCCGGAGGACAGATTTTAATTCACCCCTCCACTTT; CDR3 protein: CASRRTDFNSPLHF
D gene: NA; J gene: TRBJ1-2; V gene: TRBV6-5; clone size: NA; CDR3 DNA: TGTGCCAGCACCAGGTCAGGGAGGAACAACTATGGCTACACCTTC; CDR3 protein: CASTRSGRNNYGYTF
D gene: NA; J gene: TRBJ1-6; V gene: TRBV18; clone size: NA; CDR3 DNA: TGTGCCAGCTCACCAGTAGGGGGTGGCTCACCCCTCCACTTT; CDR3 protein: CASSPVGGGSPLHF
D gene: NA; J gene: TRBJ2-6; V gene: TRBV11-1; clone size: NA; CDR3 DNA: TGTGCCAGCAGCTTACGTGGCTTCGGGGCCAACGTCCTGACTTTC; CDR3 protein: CASSLRGFGANVLTF
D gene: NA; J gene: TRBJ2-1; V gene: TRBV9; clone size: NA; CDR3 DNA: TGTGCCAGCAGCGCCTCAGGGATTGCGGCCTACAATGAGCAGTTCTTC; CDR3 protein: CASSASGIAAYNEQFF
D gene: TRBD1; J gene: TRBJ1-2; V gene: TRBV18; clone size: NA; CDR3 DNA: TGTGCCAGCTCACCTGGGAACCTGGACAGGGGTAATGGCTACACCTTC; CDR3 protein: CASSPGNLDRGNGYTF
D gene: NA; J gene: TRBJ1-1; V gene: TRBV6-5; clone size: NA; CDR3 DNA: TGTGCCAGCAGTCCCCTAGGACGGGAAACTGAAGCTTTCTTT; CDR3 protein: CASSPLGRETEAFF
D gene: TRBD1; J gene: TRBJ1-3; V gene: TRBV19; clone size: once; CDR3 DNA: TGTGCCAGTAGTAACCCGGGACAGGGCTCTGGAAACACCATATATTTT; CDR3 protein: CASSNPGQGSGNTIYF
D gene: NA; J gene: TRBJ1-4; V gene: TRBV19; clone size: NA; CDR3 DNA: TGTGCCAGTAGACCACAGGGTCAGGAAGGGGAAAAACTGTTTTTT; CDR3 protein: CASRPQGQEGEKLFF
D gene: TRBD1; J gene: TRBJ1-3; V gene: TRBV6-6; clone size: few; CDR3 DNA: TGTGCCAGCAGTCCACAGGGGGACACCATATATTTT; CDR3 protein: CASSPQGDTIYF
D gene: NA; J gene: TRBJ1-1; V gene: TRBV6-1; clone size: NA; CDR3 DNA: TGTGCCAGCAGATGGGGAGCAACTGAAGCTTTCTTT; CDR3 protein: CASRWGATEAFF
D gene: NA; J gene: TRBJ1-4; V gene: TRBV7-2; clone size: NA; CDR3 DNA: TGTGCCAGCAGCTCGGGTCCCCAACGAGGGGGTGAAAAACTGTTTTTT; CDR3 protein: CASSSGPQRGGEKLFF
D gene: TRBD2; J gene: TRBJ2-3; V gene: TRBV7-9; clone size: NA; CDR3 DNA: TGTGCCAGCAGCCTCTCCGGGGGGGCCACAGATACGCAGTATTTT; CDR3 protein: CASSLSGGATDTQYF
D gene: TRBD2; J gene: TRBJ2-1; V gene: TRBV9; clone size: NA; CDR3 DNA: TGTGCCAGCAGCGCGGGACTAGCGGGTTATATCTACAATGAGCAGTTCTTC; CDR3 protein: CASSAGLAGYIYNEQFF
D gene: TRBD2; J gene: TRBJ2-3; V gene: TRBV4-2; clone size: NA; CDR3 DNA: TGTGCCAGCAGCCCCCAAAGACTAGCGGGGGGGAAATATACGCAGTATTTT; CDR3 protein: CASSPQRLAGGKYTQYF
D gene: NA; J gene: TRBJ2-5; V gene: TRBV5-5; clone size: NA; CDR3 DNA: TGTGCCAGCAGCTTGTTCGTTGAGACCCAGTACTTC; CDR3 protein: CASSLFVETQYF
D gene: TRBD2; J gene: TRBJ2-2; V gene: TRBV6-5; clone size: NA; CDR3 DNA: TGTGCCAGCAGAAGCGCTAGCGGGGGGGCTAGGGAGCTGTTTTTT; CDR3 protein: CASRSASGGARELFF
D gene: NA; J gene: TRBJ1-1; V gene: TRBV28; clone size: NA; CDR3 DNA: TGTGCCAGCAGAGGTACAGGGAAAACTGAAGCTTTCTTT; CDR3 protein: CASRGTGKTEAFF
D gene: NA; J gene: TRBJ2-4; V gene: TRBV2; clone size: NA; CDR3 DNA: TGTGCCAGCTCTTCCAGCAGGCAAGACAAAAACATTCAGTACTTC; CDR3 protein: CASSSSRQDKNIQYF
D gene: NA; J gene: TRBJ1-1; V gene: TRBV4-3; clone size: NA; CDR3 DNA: TGCGCCAGCAGCCCATATCATGGAGGTGGCACTGAAGCTTTCTTT; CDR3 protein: CASSPYHGGGTEAFF
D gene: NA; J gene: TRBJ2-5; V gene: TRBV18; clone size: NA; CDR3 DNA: TGTGCCAGCTCACCAACGTGGACTCCGGGGGAGACCCAGTACTTC; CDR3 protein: CASSPTWTPGETQYF
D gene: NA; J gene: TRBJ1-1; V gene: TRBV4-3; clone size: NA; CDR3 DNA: TGCGCCAGCAGCCAAGATCTTGGGGGGATGAGGACTGAAGCTTTCTTT; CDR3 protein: CASSQDLGGMRTEAFF
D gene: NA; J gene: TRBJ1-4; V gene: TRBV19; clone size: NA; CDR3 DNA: TGTGCCAGTAGAAGGGTCCTCGTTGGGGGGGCGGAAAAACTGTTTTTT; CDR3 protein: CASRRVLVGGAEKLFF
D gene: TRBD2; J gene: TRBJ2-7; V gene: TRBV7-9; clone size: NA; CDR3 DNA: TGTGCCAGCAGTAGACTAGCGAGGCAAGAGCAGTACTTC; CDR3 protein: CASSRLARQEQYF
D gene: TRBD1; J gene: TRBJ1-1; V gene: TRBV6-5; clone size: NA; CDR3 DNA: TGTGCCAGCAGTACCTTCAGACAGGGTGTCACTGAAGCTTTCTTT; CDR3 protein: CASSTFRQGVTEAFF
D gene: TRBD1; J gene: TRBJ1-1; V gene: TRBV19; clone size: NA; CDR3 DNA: TGTGCCAGTAGTATCTTACAGGGGGAAGCTTTCTTT; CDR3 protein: CASSILQGEAFF
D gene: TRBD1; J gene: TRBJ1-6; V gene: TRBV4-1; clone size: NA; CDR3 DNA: TGCGCCAGCAGCCTACTCGGTGTCAGGGGGGATCCTAATTCCCCCCTCCACTTT; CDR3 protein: CASSLLGVRGDPNSPLHF
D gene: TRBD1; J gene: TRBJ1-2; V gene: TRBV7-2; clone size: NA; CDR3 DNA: TGTGCCAGCAAATCGGAACCCTGGACAGGGGACTATGGCTACACCTTC; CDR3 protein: CASKSEPWTGDYGYTF
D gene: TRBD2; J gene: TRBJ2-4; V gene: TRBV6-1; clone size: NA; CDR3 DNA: TGTGCCAGCAGTGGGGATAGCGGGGGGCGGGGGGACATTCAGTACTTC; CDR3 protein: CASSGDSGGRGDIQYF
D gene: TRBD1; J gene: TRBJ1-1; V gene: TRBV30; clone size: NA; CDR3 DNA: TGTGCCTGGAGCGCGGACAGGGGGTTTATTACTGAAGCTTTCTTT; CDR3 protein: CAWSADRGFITEAFF
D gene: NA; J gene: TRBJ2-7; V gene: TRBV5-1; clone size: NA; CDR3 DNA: TGCGCCAGCAGCTTGGGGCGGGAAAGCCTTGAGCAGTACTTC; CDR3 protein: CASSLGRESLEQYF
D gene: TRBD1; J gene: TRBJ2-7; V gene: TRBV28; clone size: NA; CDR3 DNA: TGTGCCAGCAGTTATCCGGGACAGGGTGCTCGCGAGCAGTACTTC; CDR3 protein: CASSYPGQGAREQYF
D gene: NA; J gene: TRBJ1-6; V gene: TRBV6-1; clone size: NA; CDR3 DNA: TGTGCCAGCATTAAAGGGGAGGGTTATAATTCCCCCCTCCACTTT; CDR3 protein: CASIKGEGYNSPLHF
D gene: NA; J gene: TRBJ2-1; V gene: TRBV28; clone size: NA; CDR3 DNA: TGTGCCAGCAGGGTACTAGCCTACAATGAGCAGTTCTTC; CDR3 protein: CASRVLAYNEQFF
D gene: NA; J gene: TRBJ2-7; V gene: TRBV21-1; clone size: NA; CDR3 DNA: TGTGCCAGCAGCAGTTTAGCGGGGGGCCAAAGCTCCTACGAGCAGTACTTC; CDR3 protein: CASSSLAGGQSSYEQYF
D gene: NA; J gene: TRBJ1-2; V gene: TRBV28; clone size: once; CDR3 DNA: TGTGCCAGCAGTTCCCTCGGGGGGACCCCCTATGGCTACACCTTC; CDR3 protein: CASSSLGGTPYGYTF
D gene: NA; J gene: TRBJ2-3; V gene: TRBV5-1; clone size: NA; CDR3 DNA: TGCGCCAGCAGCCACACGACAGATACGCAGTATTTT; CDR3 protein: CASSHTTDTQYF
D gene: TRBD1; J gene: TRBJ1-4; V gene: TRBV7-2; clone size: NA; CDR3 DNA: TGTGCCAGCAGCTCGACGACAGGGTTTGCTAATGAAAAACTGTTTTTT; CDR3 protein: CASSSTTGFANEKLFF
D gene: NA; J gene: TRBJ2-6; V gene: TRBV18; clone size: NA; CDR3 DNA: TGTGCCAGCTCGACCACCCAGGGCAGGGTGTTCGCTGGGGCCAACGTCCTGACTTTC; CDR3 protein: CASSTTQGRVFAGANVLTF
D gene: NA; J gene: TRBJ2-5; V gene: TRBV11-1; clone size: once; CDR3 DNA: TGTGCCAGCAGCCCCGACTCTCCTGGGGAGACCCAGTACTTC; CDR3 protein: CASSPDSPGETQYF
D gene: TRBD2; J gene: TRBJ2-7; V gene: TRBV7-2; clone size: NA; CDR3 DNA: TGTGCCAGCAGCTCCACTATCGGACTAGCGGGGGGGTCCCACGAGCAGTACTTC; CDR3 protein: CASSSTIGLAGGSHEQYF
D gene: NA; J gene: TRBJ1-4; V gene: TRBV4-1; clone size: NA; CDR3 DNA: TGCGCCAGCAGCCAAGACTCAGGGAATGAAAAACTGTTTTTT; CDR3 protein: CASSQDSGNEKLFF
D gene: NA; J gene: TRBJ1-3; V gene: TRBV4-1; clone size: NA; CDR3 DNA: TGCGCCAGCAGCCAAGATCAGGGGTCTTACTCTGGAAACACCATATATTTT; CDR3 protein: CASSQDQGSYSGNTIYF
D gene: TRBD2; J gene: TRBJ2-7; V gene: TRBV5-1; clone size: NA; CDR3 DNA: TGCGCCTCAAAACCGGGGGGGAACACCTACGAGCAGTACTTC; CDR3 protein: CASKPGGNTYEQYF
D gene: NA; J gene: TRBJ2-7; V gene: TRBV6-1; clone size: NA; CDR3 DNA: TGTGCCAGCACCCGTGGTACAGGGACAAACTACGAGCAGTACTTC; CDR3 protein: CASTRGTGTNYEQYF